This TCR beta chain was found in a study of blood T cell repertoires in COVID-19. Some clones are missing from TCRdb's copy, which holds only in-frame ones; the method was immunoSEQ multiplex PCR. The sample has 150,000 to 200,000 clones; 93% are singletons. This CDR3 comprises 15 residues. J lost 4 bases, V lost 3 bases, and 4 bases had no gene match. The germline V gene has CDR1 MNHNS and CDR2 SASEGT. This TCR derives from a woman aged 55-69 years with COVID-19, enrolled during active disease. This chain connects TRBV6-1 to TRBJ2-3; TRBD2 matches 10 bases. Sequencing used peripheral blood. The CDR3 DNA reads TGTGCCAGCAGTGAGCCTAGCGGGGGAGCAGATACGCAGTATTTT. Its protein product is CASSEPSGGADTQYF.